This TCR beta chain comes out of a study of blood T cell repertoires in COVID-19. About the research overall: Acute-phase and convalescent COVID-19 samples originated in the United States, Italy and Spain. PBMCs, B-cell-depleted T cells, or T cells provided the cDNA or gDNA that made up the material.

Germline loops: CDR1 SGHAT, CDR2 FQNNGV. CDR3 length equals 15 residues. The V end was cut by 5 bases, the J end by 3 bases, with 17 bases between. Per the original data handling: Quantification of nucleated cells was approximated via reference gene primer amplification. The protocol was immunoSEQ multiplex PCR, while the TCRdb copy is restricted to in-frame clones and leaves out a portion. That table gives V, J and clone size, and the DNA gave D and trimming. The sample lists approximately 70,000 clones, 91% occurring once. The source of this sequence is a woman aged 55-70 years with active COVID-19. This sequence joins TRBV11-2 and TRBJ2-7; tentatively, D is TRBD2 (5 bases). The sequencing input was peripheral blood. CDR3 nucleotide sequence: TGTGCCAGCAGCACTAGGACTTCCGCCAACTACGAGCAGTACTTC. Its translation is CASSTRTSANYEQYF.